The 27 T cell receptor beta chains below come from one sample, sequenced in a study of cytomegalovirus exposure and HLA in healthy donors. A multiplex PCR was run with 60 Vbeta primers and 13 Jbeta primers. Some clones are missing from TCRdb's copy, which holds only in-frame ones; the method was immunoSEQ multiplex PCR. Among some 140,000 clones listed, roughly two thirds were seen once. Sequencing was performed on PBMCs. The receptors here all came from a woman aged 40 to 49 in good health and CMV-seronegative.

A single count supports this clone. The chain recombines TRBV28 with TRBJ2-2; 7 bases map to TRBD1. This CDR3 has 16 residues. J lost 0 bases, V lost 6 bases, and 7 bases had no gene match. Per the germline V gene, CDR1 is MDHEN and CDR2 is SYDVKM. Here the CDR3 DNA reads TGTGCCAGCAGACCCCGACAGGGAGCGAACACCGGGGAGCTGTTTTTT. Translation: CASRPRQGANTGELFF.

This chain uses TRBV6-6 with TRBJ2-7; possible D gene TRBD1, 6 bases. V was pared by 8 bases and J by 6 bases, with 17 bases between. CDR3 size: 13 residues. Germline loops: CDR1 MNHNY, CDR2 SVGAGI (reference sequence). The CDR3 here is CASRRQGRGEQYF. The CDR3 nucleotides are TGTGCCAGCCGTCGGCAGGGGAGAGGCGAGCAGTACTTC.

This clone was observed a few times. The V gene is TRBV27, the J gene TRBJ2-1; TRBD2 matches 8 bases. Germline CDR1 reads MNHEY; CDR2 reads SMNVEV (reference sequence). The CDR3 spans 14 residues. V shed 6 bases and J 5 bases; nucleotides not matched to a gene: 6. DNA for the CDR3: TGTGCCAGCAGCCTGACTAGCGTAGACAATGAGCAGTTCTTC. Protein: CASSLTSVDNEQFF.

With respect to this clone: At one end the junction does not follow the germline gene, possibly because of a read error. J is TRBJ2-3 and V is TRBV7-7; TRBD2 matches 9 bases. The length of the CDR3 is 13 residues. Germline CDR1 and CDR2: SSHAT and FNYEAQ (reference sequence). CDR3 in amino acids: CASSLGLADTQYF. CDR3 nucleotide sequence: TGTGCTAGCAGCTTAGGACTAGCGGATACGCAGTATTTT.

This chain links TRBV7-9 with TRBJ1-1; D may be TRBD1 (5 bases). The germline CDR1 and CDR2 sequences are SEHNR and FQNEAQ (reference sequence). CDR3 size: 14 residues. Trimming stripped 6 bases from V and 0 bases from J, with 11 bases between. The CDR3, as DNA: TGTGCCAGCAGTTCCAGGGCCATGAACACTGAAGCTTTCTTT. This codes for CASSSRAMNTEAFF.

This sequence joins TRBV7-9 and TRBJ1-1; D unresolved. This CDR3 region has 11 residues. The V gene's germline CDR1 is SEHNR and CDR2 FQNEAQ (reference sequence). The DNA for the CDR3 is TGTGGGTGGAGGTCGAACACTGAAGCTTTCTTT. It encodes CGWRSNTEAFF. Based on the CDR3 plus reference TRBV7-9 and TRBJ1-1, the full variable domain is DTGVSQNPRHKITKRGQNVTFRCDPISEHNRLYWYRQTLGQGPEFLTYFQNEAQLEKSRLLSDRFSAERPKGSFSTLEIQRTEQGDSAMYLCGWRSNTEAFFGQGTRLTVV.

The chain carries TRBV7-3 and TRBJ2-2; D is perhaps TRBD2 (6 bases). V gave up 0 bases and J gave up 2 bases, with 10 bases separating them. The CDR3 runs to 16 residues. Germline V lookup: CDR1 SGHTA, CDR2 FQGTGA. CDR3 residues: CASSLTLASNTGELFF. CDR3 nucleotide sequence: TGTGCCAGCAGCTTAACGCTAGCGAGTAACACCGGGGAGCTGTTTTTT.

This chain links TRBV29-1 with TRBJ2-1; D is perhaps TRBD2 (6 bases). This CDR3 comprises 14 residues. CDR1 is SQVTM and CDR2 is ANQGSEA in the germline V gene. V gave up 5 bases and J gave up 9 bases, with 20 bases separating them. The CDR3 sequence: CSVTAGLPSGEQFF. The CDR3 DNA reads as TGCAGCGTTACCGCGGGGTTGCCTTCAGGTGAGCAGTTCTTC.

The chain is built from TRBV7-9 and TRBJ1-4, with 8 nucleotides matching TRBD1. From germline, CDR1 is SEHNR and CDR2 FQNEAQ (reference sequence). V lost 5 bases and J lost 0; bases outside the gene matches: 8. The CDR3 covers 17 residues. The chain's CDR3 is CASSPRQGPATNEKLFF. As DNA, the CDR3 is TGTGCCAGCAGCCCGCGACAGGGGCCTGCAACTAATGAAAAACTGTTTTTT.

V and J are TRBV5-1 and TRBJ2-2; the match to TRBD1 covers 8 bases. The V and J ends lost 4 bases and 4 bases, in that order; junction bases with no gene match: 6. In germline, CDR1 is SGHRS, CDR2 YFSETQ. The CDR3 totals 15 residues. DNA of the CDR3: TGCGCCAGCAGCATAAACGGACAGGGCACCGGGGAGCTGTTTTTT. This encodes CASSINGQGTGELFF.

This chain connects TRBV7-2 to TRBJ1-3, with 9 nucleotides matching TRBD1. The germline V gene encodes CDR1 SGHTA and CDR2 FQGNSA. Trimming at V came to 7 bases and at J to 4 bases, leaving 17 bases not matched to a gene. The CDR3 consists of 18 residues. CDR3 protein: CASKNLNLGGTGGNTIYF. The CDR3 DNA sequence: TGTGCCAGCAAAAATCTTAATCTAGGGGGGACAGGGGGAAACACCATATATTTT.

CDR3 loop: CAIRGPGANVLTF. CDR3 bases: TGTGCGATAAGGGGCCCTGGGGCCAACGTCCTGACTTTC. The chain combines TRBV6-6 with TRBJ2-6; D might be TRBD1 (5 bases). CDR1 is MNHNY, CDR2 SVGAGI, per germline (reference sequence). This CDR3 region has 13 residues.

The chain employs TRBV11-2 and TRBJ2-1; 11 bases align to TRBD2. The junction had 7 bases not matched to a gene; V was cut back by 3 bases and J by 9 bases. This CDR3 is built from 15 residues. Germline V gene sequence: CDR1 SGHAT, CDR2 FQNNGV. CDR3 region: CASSFASGGPSEQFF. The CDR3 DNA reads as TGTGCCAGCAGCTTTGCTAGCGGGGGGCCGAGTGAGCAGTTCTTC.

The V gene is TRBV2, the J gene TRBJ2-3; a possible D gene is TRBD2 (7 bases). The CDR3 consists of 15 residues. Germline-derived CDR1 and CDR2 are SNHLY and FYNNEI. Trimming left V 10 bases short and J 0 bases short, with 17 bases between. In DNA form, the CDR3 reads TGTGCCACCCCGGGGGCGGGGGATAGCACAGATACGCAGTATTTT. It encodes CATPGAGDSTDTQYF.

This chain joins TRBV5-8 and TRBJ1-1; no definite D call. The CDR3 length is 17 residues. Trimming left V 0 bases short and J 5 bases short, with 20 bases between. The germline CDR1 and CDR2 sequences are SGHTS and YDEGEE. CDR3 sequence reads: CASSLEGSGSLRTEAFF. DNA for the CDR3: TGTGCCAGCAGCTTGGAAGGCTCTGGGAGTTTGAGGACTGAAGCTTTCTTT. The complete variable domain, with remaining parts taken from reference TRBV5-8 and TRBJ1-1, reads EAGVTQSPTHLIKTRGQQATLRCSPISGHTSVYWYQQALGLGLQFLLWYDEGEERNRGNFPPRFSGRQFPNYSSELNVNALELEDSALYLCASSLEGSGSLRTEAFFGQGTRLTVV.

The chain has TRBV4-1 and TRBJ2-7; D uncertain. The length of the CDR3 is 15 residues. V was shortened by 0 bases and J by 2 bases, with 11 bases between the two germline ends. Germline assignment: CDR1 MGHRA and CDR2 YSYEKL. In DNA form, the CDR3 reads TGCGCCAGCAGCCAAGAGATAACAGCAGCCTACGAGCAGTACTTC. This codes for CASSQEITAAYEQYF.

V usage is TRBV7-9 and J usage is TRBJ2-7, with TRBD2 matching over 11 bases. The CDR3 consists of 16 residues. Germline assignment: CDR1 SEHNR and CDR2 FQNEAQ (reference sequence). The CDR3 protein is CSSSLTSGGVSYEQYV. The CDR3, as DNA: TGTTCCAGCAGCCTAACTAGCGGGGGCGTCTCCTACGAGCAGTACGTC.

This clone was observed a few times. The chain couples TRBV5-8 to TRBJ1-4; D may be TRBD1 (6 bases). From germline, CDR1 is SGHTS and CDR2 YDEGEE. Trimming stripped 4 bases from V and 3 bases from J, with 13 bases between. The CDR3 totals 15 residues. The CDR3 region has the DNA TGTGCCAGCAGCACCCGGGACACCGCTAATGAAAAACTGTTTTTT. Residues: CASSTRDTANEKLFF.

The chain recombines TRBV4-1 with TRBJ1-4; 7 bases match TRBD1. CDR3 length: 17 residues. V was clipped by 2 bases and J by 8 bases; unmatched bases: 14. Germline CDR1 and CDR2: MGHRA and YSYEKL. The CDR3 DNA reads as TGCGCCAGCAGCCAATTCGCCCCGACAGGGAATGACGAAAAACTGTTTTTT. Protein: CASSQFAPTGNDEKLFF.

The chain has TRBV6-5 and TRBJ2-1; TRBD1 is a possible D gene (5 bases). V gave up 0 bases and J gave up 8 bases, with 11 bases separating them. Germline values: CDR1 MNHEY, CDR2 SVGAGI. The CDR3 covers 14 residues. The CDR3 loop is CASSYSTVGDEQFF. CDR3 DNA sequence: TGTGCCAGCAGTTACTCGACAGTGGGCGATGAGCAGTTCTTC.

This clone showed up just a few times. V usage is TRBV6-1 and J usage is TRBJ1-4, with D possibly matching TRBD1 (5 bases). Trimming took 2 bases from V and 1 from J, leaving 8 bases between them. Per the germline V gene, CDR1 is MNHNS and CDR2 is SASEGT. The CDR3 loop spans 15 amino acids. As DNA, the CDR3 is TGTGCCAGCAGTGAAACGGGGGAAACTAATGAAAAACTGTTTTTT. Protein sequence: CASSETGETNEKLFF.

This chain uses TRBV18 with TRBJ2-1; maybe TRBD2 (6 bases). Per germline, CDR1 KGHSH and CDR2 LQKENI. This CDR3 contains 18 residues. V was clipped by 3 bases and J by 1 base, with 19 bases between them. CDR3 bases: TGTGCCAGCTCACCTTCCATCTTCCGAGGGACTTCCTACAATGAGCAGTTCTTC. Amino acids: CASSPSIFRGTSYNEQFF.

The chain has TRBV6-5 and TRBJ2-1; 12 bases align to TRBD2. The CDR3 covers 16 residues. CDR1 and CDR2 (germline): MNHEY, SVGAGI. After removal of 4 bases from V and 8 bases from J, the junction contained 9 bases not matched to a gene. The CDR3 spells CASSSTGLAGMYEQFF. The CDR3 region has the DNA TGTGCCAGCAGTTCGACCGGACTAGCGGGGATGTATGAGCAGTTCTTC.

The chain couples TRBV7-8 to TRBJ2-2; D perhaps matches TRBD2 (7 bases). The CDR3 extends over 15 amino acids. Germline assignment: CDR1 SGHVS and CDR2 FQNEAQ. V was shortened by 5 bases and J by 4 bases, with 14 bases between the two germline ends. CDR3 sequence: CASSTEGGGTGELFF. In DNA, the CDR3 is TGTGCCAGCAGCACGGAGGGGGGGGGCACCGGGGAGCTGTTTTTT.

The J gene is TRBJ2-1, the V gene TRBV5-1; the match to TRBD1 covers 7 bases. In germline, CDR1 is SGHRS, CDR2 YFSETQ. The V gene end was trimmed by 4 bases and the J gene end by 8 bases; junction bases not matched to a gene: 15. The CDR3 covers 16 residues. Here the CDR3 DNA reads TGCGCCAGCAGCACGGGACAGTTCCCCATCCGGGATGAGCAGTTCTTC. Its protein product is CASSTGQFPIRDEQFF.

V usage is TRBV4-2 and J usage is TRBJ2-2; D unclear. The CDR3 consists of 16 residues. The germline CDR1 and CDR2 sequences are LGHNA and YNFKEQ. The V gene lost 0 bases and the J gene lost 0 bases, with 8 bases spanning the gap. The CDR3 region is CASSQESSANTGELFF. The CDR3 DNA sequence: TGTGCCAGCAGCCAAGAATCGTCGGCGAACACCGGGGAGCTGTTTTTT.

This clone appeared a few times. This chain links TRBV5-6 with TRBJ2-7; 7 nucleotides match TRBD1. This CDR3 has 17 residues. Germline trimming cut 4 bases from V and 0 bases from J; bases unmatched to any gene: 13. Germline V CDR1 and CDR2: SGHDT, YYEEEE. The CDR3 protein is CASSQTRTGESSYEQYF. In DNA form, the CDR3 reads TGTGCCAGCAGCCAGACGCGGACAGGTGAGAGCTCCTACGAGCAGTACTTC.